The clone carrying this TCR beta chain was counted between two and nine times. Its specificity is not known. Other DNA sequences of this sample code for an identical CDR3. Reverse transcribing all isolated RNA meant expressed TCRB transcripts were sequenced. The protocol was immunoSEQ multiplex PCR, while the TCRdb copy is restricted to in-frame clones and leaves out a portion. The sample holds 500,000 to 700,000 clones, around 15% seen once. Over 95% purity was reached by all sorted populations. This entry is derived from a study of beta chain features in type 1 diabetes. Study as a whole: Patients were similar to healthy donors in age and gender (as well as in cell yields).

The study's findings and limits: For patients and controls alike, PCR might favor shorter templates to the same degree. A pattern of fewer insertions and more deletions at VDJ junctions was seen in type 1 diabetes patients.

This CDR3 has 13 residues. Germline CDR1 reads LNHDA; CDR2 reads SQIVND (reference sequence). V was pared by 1 base and J by 1 base, with 4 bases between. The sample taken for sequencing was naive CD4+ T cells from blood. This clonotype originated in a man younger than 35 in good health. V usage is TRBV19 and J usage is TRBJ1-1; D gene unclear. CDR3 amino acids: CASSIVENTEAFF. In DNA, the CDR3 is TGTGCCAGTAGTATAGTCGAGAACACTGAAGCTTTCTTT. The variable domain in full, with the rest retrieved from reference TRBV19 and TRBJ1-1, is DGGITQSPKYLFRKEGQNVTLSCEQNLNHDAMYWYRQDPGQGLRLIYYSQIVNDFQKGDIAEGYSVSREKKESFPLTVTSAQKNPTAFYLCASSIVENTEAFFGQGTRLTVV.